This record covers a single TCR beta chain. This sample stems from a study of blood T cell repertoires in COVID-19. As for the study in general: The United States, Italy and Spain were the sources of the acute and convalescent COVID-19 samples.

With 5 bases removed from V and 0 bases from J, the gap between germline ends came to 6 bases. This CDR3 spans 13 amino acids. From germline, CDR1 is SEHNR and CDR2 FQNEAQ (reference sequence). The repertoire was sequenced with immunoSEQ multiplex PCR; TCRdb's copy has only in-frame clones and lacks some. The data hold approximately 130,000 clones, with around 83% observed a single time. The receptor's source is a man aged 25 to 40 who had recovered from COVID-19. Sequencing input: PBMCs or T cells enriched from blood (not recorded which). J is TRBJ2-3 and V is TRBV7-9; D remains unclear. CDR3 loop: CASSRLSTDTQYF. CDR3 sequence (DNA): TGTGCCAGCAGCCGTCTCAGCACAGATACGCAGTATTTT.